The clone carrying this T cell receptor beta chain turned up a few times. What it binds is unknown. Every donor provided one heparinised blood draw, which averaged about 120 mL. Sorting of CD4+ naive, central memory, regulatory and stem cell-like memory cells was performed via CD45RO/CCR7/CD25/CD127/CD95/CD27. J lost 7 bases, V lost 0 bases, and 3 bases had no gene match. This CDR3 contains 15 residues. Germline loops: CDR1 LGHNA, CDR2 YSLEER. These data originate in a study of beta chain features in type 1 diabetes. General study findings and limits: In comparison with healthy donors, patients had naive, central memory and Treg TCRB repertoires that appeared more similar. VDJ junctions in type 1 diabetes patients carried more deletions and fewer insertions. Patients with Type 1 diabetes showed moderately but significantly shorter TCRB CDR3s in all four CD4+ subsets.

Expressed TCRB transcripts were sequenced because the entire RNA isolate underwent reverse transcription. Profiled with immunoSEQ multiplex PCR; TCRdb holds only in-frame clones, not every one. The table shows 250,000 to 300,000 clones, with more than 13% occurring only once. This TCR came from a man aged 25 to 40 with type 1 diabetes. The chain combines TRBV4-3 with TRBJ2-2; 9 positions agree with TRBD2. The source material was naive CD4+ T cells from blood. CDR3 bases: TGCGCCAGCAGCCAAGACGCTAGCGGGATCGGGGAGCTGTTTTTT. It encodes CASSQDASGIGELFF.